One T cell receptor (beta chain) is described in this entry. The data are from a study of blood T cells in healthy people across ages. Germline assignment: CDR1 LNHNV and CDR2 YYDKDF (reference sequence). Trimming left V 4 bases short and J 7 bases short, with 16 bases between. The length of the CDR3 is 15 residues. Using a J-beta primer mix together with a sample-barcoded 5' primer, a second PCR was run for roughly 6 to 11 cycles. TCRdb ran MiXCR on the 5' RACE reads and lists one entry per CDR3 protein. Of approximately 780,000 distinct CDR3 sequences listed, around 25% were seen once; the top ten hold 2.5% to 3.5%. These same records also appear under a second study, on T cells of mothers and their children.

The chain recombines TRBV15 with TRBJ2-2; D is possibly TRBD2 (6 bases). Material for sequencing was blood. This sequence originates from a boy between 5 and 17 years old in good health. The CDR3: CATSITAGLNGELFF. CDR3 DNA sequence: TGTGCCACCAGCATTACGGCGGGGCTGAACGGGGAGCTGTTTTTT.